This entry describes one T cell receptor (beta chain). Its antigen is as yet unknown. Through template switching, a universal primer site was introduced, and the cDNA contained unique molecular identifiers. One entry per CDR3 protein results from TCRdb running MiXCR on the 5' RACE reads. The sample has some 630,000 distinct CDR3 sequences; just over 7% are singletons. This sample was included in a study of identical twins. The study's findings and limits: Models predicted too little out-of-frame TCR alpha sharing in monozygotic twins. Alpha sequences that were out-of-frame and twin-shared showed an excess of low generation probability. The study drew conclusions from cross-sectional statistical analysis, not from following the same donors.

This CDR3 region has 15 residues. V was clipped by 1 base and J by 7 bases; unmatched bases: 7. Germline-derived CDR1 and CDR2 are LNHNV and YYDKDF (reference sequence). The sample was also reused in another study, on yellow fever vaccine responses in identical twins.

The material sequenced was PBMCs. The origin of this receptor is a woman under 30 in good health. V and J are TRBV15 and TRBJ2-3; 8 bases are a match to TRBD2. Here the CDR3 reads CATSRVSGKRNTQYF. The CDR3 DNA reads TGTGCCACCAGCAGAGTTAGCGGGAAAAGGAATACGCAGTATTTT. The whole variable domain, remainder taken from reference TRBV15 and TRBJ2-3, is DAMVIQNPRYQVTQFGKPVTLSCSQTLNHNVMYWYQQKSSQAPKLLFHYYDKDFNNEADTPDNFQSRRPNTSFCFLDIRSPGLGDTAMYLCATSRVSGKRNTQYFGPGTRLTVL.